The present TCR beta chain was sequenced within a study of CD8+ T cells in alopecia areata. The wider study: Treated patients received oral tofacitinib, 5 to 10 mg twice daily. Treatment with tofacitinib (6 to 18 months) was followed by 6 months off drug.

There are many counts of this clone. cDNA prepared by RNA extraction and subsequent reverse transcription served as the template for sequencing. Repertoires were generated with immunoSEQ multiplex PCR, while TCRdb's copy carries only in-frame clones and drops some. The sample consists of fewer than 250,000 clones, roughly 60% of them appearing once. This CDR3 region has 13 residues. With V trimmed by 4 bases and J by 6 bases, 7 bases remained unmatched. Germline CDR1 is SQVTM and CDR2 is ANQGSEA. Treatment reported: oral pan-JAK inhibitor, 5-10 mg twice daily. The J gene is TRBJ2-7, the V gene TRBV29-1; 9 bases map to TRBD1. This sequence originates from a human donor with alopecia areata. The source was CD4+ T cells sorted from blood, collected at approximately week 49, from a patient treated with tofacitinib. DNA of the CDR3: TGCAGCGTTGTGCCGGGACAGGGAGGCGAGCAGTACTTC. It specifies CSVVPGQGGEQYF.